The source of this T cell receptor beta chain is a study of blood T cell repertoires in COVID-19. Measured with immunoSEQ multiplex PCR; TCRdb has only the in-frame clones, and not every one. The repertoire holds about 200,000 clones, roughly 85% seen once, with about 2.5% in the top ten. Germline V gene lookup returns CDR1 KGHDR and CDR2 SFDVKD. The CDR3 totals 12 residues. V shed 6 bases and J shed 4 bases, with 7 bases lying between them. Sequencing used peripheral blood. The chain joins TRBV24-1 to TRBJ2-3; D might be TRBD2 (5 bases). The origin of this receptor is a woman aged 40 to 55 with active or convalescent COVID-19. CDR3 DNA: TGTGCCACCAGTAAGCGGCCAGATACGCAGTATTTT. Translated, it gives CATSKRPDTQYF.